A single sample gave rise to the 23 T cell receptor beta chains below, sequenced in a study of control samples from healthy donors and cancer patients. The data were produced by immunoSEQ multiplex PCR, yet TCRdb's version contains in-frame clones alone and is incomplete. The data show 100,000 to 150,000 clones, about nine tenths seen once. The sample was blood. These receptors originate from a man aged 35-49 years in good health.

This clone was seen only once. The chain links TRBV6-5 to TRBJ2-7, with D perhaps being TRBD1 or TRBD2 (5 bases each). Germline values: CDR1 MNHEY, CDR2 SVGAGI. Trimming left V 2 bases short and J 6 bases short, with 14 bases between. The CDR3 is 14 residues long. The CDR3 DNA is TGTGCCAGCAGTTACCCGGGACGTTTCGGCGAGCAGTACTTC. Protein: CASSYPGRFGEQYF.

The CDR3 reads CSVEQLGRSSYNEQFF. The DNA of the CDR3 is TGCAGCGTTGAGCAGCTAGGGCGAAGCTCCTACAATGAGCAGTTCTTC. The chain employs TRBV29-1 and TRBJ2-1; D ambiguous. CDR3 length equals 16 residues. The germline gives CDR1 SQVTM, CDR2 ANQGSEA. V was trimmed by 3 bases and J by 0 bases, leaving 15 bases between them.

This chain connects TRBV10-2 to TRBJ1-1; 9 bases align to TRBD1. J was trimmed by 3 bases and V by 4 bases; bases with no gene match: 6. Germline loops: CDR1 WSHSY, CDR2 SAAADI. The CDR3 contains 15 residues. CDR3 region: CASSATGGVDTEAFF. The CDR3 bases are TGCGCCAGCAGTGCTACAGGGGGCGTTGACACTGAAGCTTTCTTT.

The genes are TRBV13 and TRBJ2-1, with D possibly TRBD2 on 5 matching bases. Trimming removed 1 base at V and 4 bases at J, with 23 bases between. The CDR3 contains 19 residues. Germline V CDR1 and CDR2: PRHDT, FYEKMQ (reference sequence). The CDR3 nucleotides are TGTGCCAGCAGCTTAGACCGTGACCCGACGGGGAATAATTACAATGAGCAGTTCTTC. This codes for CASSLDRDPTGNNYNEQFF. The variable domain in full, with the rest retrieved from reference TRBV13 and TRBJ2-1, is AAGVIQSPRHLIKEKRETATLKCYPIPRHDTVYWYQQGPGQDPQFLISFYEKMQSDKGSIPDRFSAQQFSDYHSELNMSSLELGDSALYFCASSLDRDPTGNNYNEQFFGPGTRLTVL.

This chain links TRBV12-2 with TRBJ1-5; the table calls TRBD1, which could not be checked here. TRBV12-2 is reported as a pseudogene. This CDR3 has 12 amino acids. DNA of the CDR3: TGTGCAAGTCGCCAGGGCAATCAGCCCCAGCATTTT. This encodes CASRQGNQPQHF.

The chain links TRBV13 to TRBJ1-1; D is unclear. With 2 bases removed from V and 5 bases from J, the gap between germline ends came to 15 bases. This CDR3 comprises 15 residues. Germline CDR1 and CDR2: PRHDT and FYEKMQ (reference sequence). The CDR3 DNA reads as TGTGCCAGCAGCTTAAGAGCTACGAGGAAGACTGAAGCTTTCTTT. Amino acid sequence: CASSLRATRKTEAFF.

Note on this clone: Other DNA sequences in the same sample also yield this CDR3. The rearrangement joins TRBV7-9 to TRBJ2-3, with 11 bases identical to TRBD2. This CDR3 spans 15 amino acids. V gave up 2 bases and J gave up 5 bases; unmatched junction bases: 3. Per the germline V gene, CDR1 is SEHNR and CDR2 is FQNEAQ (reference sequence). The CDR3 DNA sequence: TGTGCCAGCAGCTTATTAGCGGGGGGGCAAGATACGCAGTATTTT. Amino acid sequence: CASSLLAGGQDTQYF.

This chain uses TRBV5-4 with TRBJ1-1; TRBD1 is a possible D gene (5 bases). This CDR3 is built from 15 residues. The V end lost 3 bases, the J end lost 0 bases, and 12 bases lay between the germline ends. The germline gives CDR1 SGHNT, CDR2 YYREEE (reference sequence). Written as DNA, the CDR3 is TGTGCCAGCAGCTCTCAGGGAACCATGAACACTGAAGCTTTCTTT. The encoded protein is CASSSQGTMNTEAFF.

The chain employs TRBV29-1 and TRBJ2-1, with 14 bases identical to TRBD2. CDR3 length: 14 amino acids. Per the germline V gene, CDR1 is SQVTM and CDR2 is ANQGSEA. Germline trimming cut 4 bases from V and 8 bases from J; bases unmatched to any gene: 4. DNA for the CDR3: TGCAGCGTTGCGACTAGCGGGGGGGCCCATGAGCAGTTCTTC. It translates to CSVATSGGAHEQFF.

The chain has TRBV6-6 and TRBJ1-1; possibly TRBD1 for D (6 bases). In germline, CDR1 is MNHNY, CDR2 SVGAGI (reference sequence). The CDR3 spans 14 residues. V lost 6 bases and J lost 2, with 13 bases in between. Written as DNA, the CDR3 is TGTGCCAGCAGAAGAACGGACAGCAACACTGAAGCTTTCTTT. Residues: CASRRTDSNTEAFF.

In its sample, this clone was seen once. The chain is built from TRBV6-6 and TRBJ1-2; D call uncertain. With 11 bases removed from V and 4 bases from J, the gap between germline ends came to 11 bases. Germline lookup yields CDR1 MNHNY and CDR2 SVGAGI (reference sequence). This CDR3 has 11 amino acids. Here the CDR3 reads CALRWFYGYTF. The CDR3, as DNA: TGTGCCCTCAGGTGGTTCTATGGCTACACCTTC.

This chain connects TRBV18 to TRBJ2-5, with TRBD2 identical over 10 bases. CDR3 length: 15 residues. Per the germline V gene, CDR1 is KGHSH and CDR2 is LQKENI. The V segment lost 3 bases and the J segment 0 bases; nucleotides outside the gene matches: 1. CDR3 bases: TGTGCCAGCTCACCTAGCGGGGGGAACCAAGAGACCCAGTACTTC. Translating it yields CASSPSGGNQETQYF. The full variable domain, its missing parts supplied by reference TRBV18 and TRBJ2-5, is NAGVMQNPRHLVRRRGQEARLRCSPMKGHSHVYWYRQLPEEGLKFMVYLQKENIIDESGMPKERFSAEFPKEGPSILRIQQVVRGDSAAYFCASSPSGGNQETQYFGPGTRLLVL.

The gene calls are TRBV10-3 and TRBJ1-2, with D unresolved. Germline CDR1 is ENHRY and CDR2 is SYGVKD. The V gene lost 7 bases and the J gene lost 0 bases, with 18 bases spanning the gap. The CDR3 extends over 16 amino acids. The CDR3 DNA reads TGTGCCATCACCCTTGAATCAACAGCCCCTAACTATGGCTACACCTTC. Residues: CAITLESTAPNYGYTF.

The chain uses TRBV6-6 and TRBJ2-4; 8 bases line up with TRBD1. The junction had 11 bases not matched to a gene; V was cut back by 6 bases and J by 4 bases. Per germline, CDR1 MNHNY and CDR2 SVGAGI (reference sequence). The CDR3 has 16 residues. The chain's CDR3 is CASRMQGAPLKNIQYF. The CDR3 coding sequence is TGTGCCAGCAGAATGCAGGGGGCCCCTCTAAAAAACATTCAGTACTTC.

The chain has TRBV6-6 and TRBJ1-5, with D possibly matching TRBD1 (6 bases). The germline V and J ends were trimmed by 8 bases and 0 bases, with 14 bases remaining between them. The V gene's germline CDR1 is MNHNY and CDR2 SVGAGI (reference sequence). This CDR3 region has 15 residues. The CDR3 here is CASAPRGNSNQPQHF. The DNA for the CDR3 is TGTGCCAGCGCCCCCAGGGGCAATAGCAATCAGCCCCAGCATTTT.

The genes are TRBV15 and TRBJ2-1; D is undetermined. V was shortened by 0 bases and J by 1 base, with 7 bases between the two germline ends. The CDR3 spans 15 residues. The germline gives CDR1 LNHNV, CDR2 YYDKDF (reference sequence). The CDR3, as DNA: TGTGCCACCAGCAGAGATTTATGGTCCTACAATGAGCAGTTCTTC. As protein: CATSRDLWSYNEQFF. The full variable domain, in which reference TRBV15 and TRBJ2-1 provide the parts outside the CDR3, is DAMVIQNPRYQVTQFGKPVTLSCSQTLNHNVMYWYQQKSSQAPKLLFHYYDKDFNNEADTPDNFQSRRPNTSFCFLDIRSPGLGDTAMYLCATSRDLWSYNEQFFGPGTRLTVL.

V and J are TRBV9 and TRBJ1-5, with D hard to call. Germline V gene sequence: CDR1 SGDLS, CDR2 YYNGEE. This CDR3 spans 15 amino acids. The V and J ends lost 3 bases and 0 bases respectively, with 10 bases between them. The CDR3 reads CASSAGVISNQPQHF. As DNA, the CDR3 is TGTGCCAGCAGCGCCGGAGTGATTAGCAATCAGCCCCAGCATTTT.

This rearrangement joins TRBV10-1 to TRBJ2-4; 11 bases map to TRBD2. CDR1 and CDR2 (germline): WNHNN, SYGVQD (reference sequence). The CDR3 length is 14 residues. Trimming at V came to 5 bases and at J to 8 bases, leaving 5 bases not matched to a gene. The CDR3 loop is CASSFSGGADIQYF. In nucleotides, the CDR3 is TGCGCCAGCAGTTTTAGCGGGGGGGCAGACATTCAGTACTTC.

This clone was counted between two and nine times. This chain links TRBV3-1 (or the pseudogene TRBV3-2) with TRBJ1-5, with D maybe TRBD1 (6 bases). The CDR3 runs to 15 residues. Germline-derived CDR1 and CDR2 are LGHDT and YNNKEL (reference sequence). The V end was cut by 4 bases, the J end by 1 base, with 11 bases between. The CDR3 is CASSPLGGSNQPQHF. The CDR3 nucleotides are TGTGCCAGCAGCCCCCTAGGGGGGAGCAATCAGCCCCAGCATTTT.

As DNA, the CDR3 is TGTGCCAGTACCTATGGACAGGGCAGCAATCAGCCCCAGCATTTT. Residues: CASTYGQGSNQPQHF. This chain connects TRBV6-5 to TRBJ1-5; TRBD1 matches at 8 bases. Germline assignment: CDR1 MNHEY and CDR2 SVGAGI. CDR3 length equals 15 residues. Losses at the gene ends were 9 bases for V and 1 base for J; bases not matched to a gene: 8.

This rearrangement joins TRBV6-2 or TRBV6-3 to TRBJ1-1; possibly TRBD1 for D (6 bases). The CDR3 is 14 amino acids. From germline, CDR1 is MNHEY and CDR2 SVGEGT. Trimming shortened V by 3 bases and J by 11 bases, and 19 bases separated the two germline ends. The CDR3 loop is CASSYTTLQGRAFF. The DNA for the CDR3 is TGTGCCAGCAGTTATACAACATTGCAGGGGAGGGCTTTCTTT.

The CDR3 sequence is CASSPLLQGGADTQYF. The CDR3 DNA reads TGTGCCAGCAGCCCCCTTTTGCAGGGGGGCGCAGATACGCAGTATTTT. This chain joins TRBV7-9 and TRBJ2-3; a possible D gene is TRBD1 (7 bases). The V end lost 5 bases, the J end lost 4 bases, and 19 bases lay between the germline ends. The CDR3 runs to 16 residues. Looked up from germline, CDR1 is SEHNR and CDR2 is FQNEAQ (reference sequence).

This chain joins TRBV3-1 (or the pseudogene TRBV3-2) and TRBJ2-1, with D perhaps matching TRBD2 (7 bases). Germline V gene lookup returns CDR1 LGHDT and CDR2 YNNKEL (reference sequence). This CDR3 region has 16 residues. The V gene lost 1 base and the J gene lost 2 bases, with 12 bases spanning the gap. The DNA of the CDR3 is TGTGCCAGCAGCCAAGCCGGGCGGGGGCCCTACAATGAGCAGTTCTTC. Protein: CASSQAGRGPYNEQFF.